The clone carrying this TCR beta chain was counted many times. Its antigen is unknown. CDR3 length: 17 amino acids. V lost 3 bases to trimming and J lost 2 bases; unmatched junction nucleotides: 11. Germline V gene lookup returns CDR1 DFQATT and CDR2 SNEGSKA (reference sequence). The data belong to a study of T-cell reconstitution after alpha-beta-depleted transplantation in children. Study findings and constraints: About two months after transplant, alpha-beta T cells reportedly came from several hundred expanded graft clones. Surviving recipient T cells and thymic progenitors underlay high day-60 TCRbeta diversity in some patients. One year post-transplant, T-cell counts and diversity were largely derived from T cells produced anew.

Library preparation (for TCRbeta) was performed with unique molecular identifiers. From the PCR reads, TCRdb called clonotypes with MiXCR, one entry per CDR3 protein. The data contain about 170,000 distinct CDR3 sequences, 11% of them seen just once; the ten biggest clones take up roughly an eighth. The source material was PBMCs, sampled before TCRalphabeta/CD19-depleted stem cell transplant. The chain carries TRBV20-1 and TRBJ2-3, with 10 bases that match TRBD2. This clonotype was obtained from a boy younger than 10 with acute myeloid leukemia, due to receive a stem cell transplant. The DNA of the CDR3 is TGCAGTGCTAGTTCCGAGCGGGGGGGCCGGGTCACAGATACGCAGTATTTT. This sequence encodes CSASSERGGRVTDTQYF.